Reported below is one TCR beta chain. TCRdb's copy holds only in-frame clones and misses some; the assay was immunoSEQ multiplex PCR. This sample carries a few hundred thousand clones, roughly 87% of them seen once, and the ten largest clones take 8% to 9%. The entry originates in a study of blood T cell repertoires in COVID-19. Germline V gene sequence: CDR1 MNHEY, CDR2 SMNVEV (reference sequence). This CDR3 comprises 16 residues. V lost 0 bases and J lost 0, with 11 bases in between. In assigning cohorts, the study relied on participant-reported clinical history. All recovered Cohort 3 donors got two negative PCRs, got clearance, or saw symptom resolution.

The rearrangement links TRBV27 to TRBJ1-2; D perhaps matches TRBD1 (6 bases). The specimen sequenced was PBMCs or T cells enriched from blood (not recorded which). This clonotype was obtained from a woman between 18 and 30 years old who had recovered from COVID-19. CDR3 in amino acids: CASSLSKGEANYGYTF. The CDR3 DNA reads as TGTGCCAGCAGTTTATCGAAGGGGGAAGCTAACTATGGCTACACCTTC.